The sequence of this TCR beta chain was determined in a study of OX40 agonist ivuxolimab in advanced cancers. Findings and limits, study-wide: Some nonresponders likewise displayed low normalized T-cell clonal expansion. In general, CD8+ T cells held more expanded clones than CD4+ did, on average. The 0.1-3.0 mg/kg partial responders had among the lowest clonal expansion. Doses of 0.1 to 3.0 mg/kg were accompanied by clonal expansion of CD4+ and CD8+ blood T cells by week 6.

Germline V CDR1 and CDR2: SGHVS, FQNEAQ. This CDR3 is 14 amino acids long. V was pared by 4 bases and J by 0 bases, with 7 bases between. With regard to this clone: The antigen remains unidentified.

Produced via immunoSEQ multiplex PCR; TCRdb's table is partial and in-frame only. The sample shows 70,000 to 85,000 clones, around 90% of them seen only once. This chain joins TRBV7-8 and TRBJ2-1; D remains unclear. The TCR comes from an adult with an advanced solid tumor such as melanoma, head and neck, liver or kidney cancer. Sample: CD4+ or CD8+ T cells sorted from blood, taken in a trial of the OX40 agonist ivuxolimab. DNA for the CDR3: TGTGCCAGCAGCTACTCGCCCTCCTACAATGAGCAGTTCTTC. This encodes CASSYSPSYNEQFF.